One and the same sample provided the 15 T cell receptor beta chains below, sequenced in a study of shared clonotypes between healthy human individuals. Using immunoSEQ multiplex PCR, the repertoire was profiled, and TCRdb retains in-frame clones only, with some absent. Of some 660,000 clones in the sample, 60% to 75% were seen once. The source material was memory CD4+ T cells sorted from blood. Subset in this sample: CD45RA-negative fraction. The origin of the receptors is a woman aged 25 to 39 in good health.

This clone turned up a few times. The CDR3 region has the DNA TGCAGCGGCCGTGGGACTAGCGGGGATGGTGAGCAGTTCTTC. This codes for CSGRGTSGDGEQFF. This chain links TRBV29-1 with TRBJ2-1; TRBD2 matches 13 bases. The CDR3 runs 14 residues. Germline assignment: CDR1 SQVTM and CDR2 ANQGSEA. The J segment lost 9 bases and the V segment lost 7 bases, leaving 9 bases of the junction unmatched.

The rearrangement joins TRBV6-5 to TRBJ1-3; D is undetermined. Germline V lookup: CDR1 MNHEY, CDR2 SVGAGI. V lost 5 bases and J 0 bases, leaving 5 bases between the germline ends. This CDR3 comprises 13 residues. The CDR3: CASSRSSGNTIYF. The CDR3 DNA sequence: TGTGCCAGCAGTAGGAGCTCTGGAAACACCATATATTTT.

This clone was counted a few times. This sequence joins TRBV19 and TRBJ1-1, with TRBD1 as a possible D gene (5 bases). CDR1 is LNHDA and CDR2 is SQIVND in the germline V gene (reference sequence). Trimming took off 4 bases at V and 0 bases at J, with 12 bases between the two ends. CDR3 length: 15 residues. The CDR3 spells CASSTRQPLNTEAFF. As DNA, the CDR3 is TGTGCCAGTAGTACCCGACAGCCTCTGAACACTGAAGCTTTCTTT.

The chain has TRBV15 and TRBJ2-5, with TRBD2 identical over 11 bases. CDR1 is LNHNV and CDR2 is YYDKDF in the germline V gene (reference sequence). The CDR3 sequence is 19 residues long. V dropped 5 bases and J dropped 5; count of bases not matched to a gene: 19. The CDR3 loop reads CATSGETSGVLGRRETQYF. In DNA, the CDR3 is TGTGCCACCAGCGGGGAGACTAGCGGGGTTCTAGGGCGGCGGGAGACCCAGTACTTC.

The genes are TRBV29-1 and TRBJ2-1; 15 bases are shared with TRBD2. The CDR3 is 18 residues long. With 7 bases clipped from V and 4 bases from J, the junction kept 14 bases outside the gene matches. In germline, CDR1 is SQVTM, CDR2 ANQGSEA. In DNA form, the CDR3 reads TGCAGCGACGCCCCGGGACTAGCGGGAGGATCGGAATACAATGAGCAGTTCTTC. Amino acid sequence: CSDAPGLAGGSEYNEQFF.

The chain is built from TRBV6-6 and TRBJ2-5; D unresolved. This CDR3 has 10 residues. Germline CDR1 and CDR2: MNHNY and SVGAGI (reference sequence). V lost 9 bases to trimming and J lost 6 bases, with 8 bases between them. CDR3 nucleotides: TGTGCCAGGAATAAGAAGACCCAGTACTTC. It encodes CARNKKTQYF.

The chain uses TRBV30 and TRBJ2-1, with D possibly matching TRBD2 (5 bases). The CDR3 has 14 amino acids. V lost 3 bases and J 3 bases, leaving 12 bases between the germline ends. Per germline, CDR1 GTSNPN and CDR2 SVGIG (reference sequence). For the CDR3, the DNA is TGTGCCTGGAGATGGGCGGGTGACTACAATGAGCAGTTCTTC. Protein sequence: CAWRWAGDYNEQFF.

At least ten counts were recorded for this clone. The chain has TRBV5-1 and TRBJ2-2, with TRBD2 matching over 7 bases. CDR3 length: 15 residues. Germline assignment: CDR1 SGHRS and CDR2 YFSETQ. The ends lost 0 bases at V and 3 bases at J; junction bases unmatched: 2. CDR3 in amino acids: CASSLGLADTGELFF. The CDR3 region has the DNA TGCGCCAGCAGCTTGGGGCTAGCGGACACCGGGGAGCTGTTTTTT. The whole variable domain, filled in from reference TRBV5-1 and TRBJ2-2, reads KAGVTQTPRYLIKTRGQQVTLSCSPISGHRSVSWYQQTPGQGLQFLFEYFSETQRNKGNFPGRFSGRQFSNSRSEMNVSTLELGDSALYLCASSLGLADTGELFFGEGSRLTVL.

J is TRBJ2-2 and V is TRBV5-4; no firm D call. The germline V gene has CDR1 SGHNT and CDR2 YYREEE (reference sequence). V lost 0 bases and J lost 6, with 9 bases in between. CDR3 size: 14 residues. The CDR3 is CASSLAFSPGELFF. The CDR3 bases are TGTGCCAGCAGCTTGGCCTTTTCGCCCGGGGAGCTGTTTTTT. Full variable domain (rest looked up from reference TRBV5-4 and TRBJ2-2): ETGVTQSPTHLIKTRGQQVTLRCSSQSGHNTVSWYQQALGQGPQFIFQYYREEENGRGNFPPRFSGLQFPNYSSELNVNALELDDSALYLCASSLAFSPGELFFGEGSRLTVL.

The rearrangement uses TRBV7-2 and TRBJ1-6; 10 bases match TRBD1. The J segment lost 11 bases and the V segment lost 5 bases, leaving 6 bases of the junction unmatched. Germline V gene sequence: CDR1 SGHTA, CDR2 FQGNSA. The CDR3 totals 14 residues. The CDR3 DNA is TGTGCCAGCAGCAAGGGACAGGGGCGGCCACCCCTCCACTTT. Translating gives CASSKGQGRPPLHF.

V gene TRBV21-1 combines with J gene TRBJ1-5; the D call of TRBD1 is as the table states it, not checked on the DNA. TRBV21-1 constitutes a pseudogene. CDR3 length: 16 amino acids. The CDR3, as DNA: TGTGCCAGCAGCAAAGGGCTCAGGGATAGCAATCAGCCCCAGCATTTT. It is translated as CASSKGLRDSNQPQHF.

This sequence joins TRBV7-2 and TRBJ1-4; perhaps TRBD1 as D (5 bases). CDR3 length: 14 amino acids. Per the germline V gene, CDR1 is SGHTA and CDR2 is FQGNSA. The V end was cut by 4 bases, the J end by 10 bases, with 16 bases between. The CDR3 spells CASSSPGEAGKLFF. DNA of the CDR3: TGTGCCAGCAGCTCTCCGGGGGAGGCGGGAAAACTGTTTTTT.

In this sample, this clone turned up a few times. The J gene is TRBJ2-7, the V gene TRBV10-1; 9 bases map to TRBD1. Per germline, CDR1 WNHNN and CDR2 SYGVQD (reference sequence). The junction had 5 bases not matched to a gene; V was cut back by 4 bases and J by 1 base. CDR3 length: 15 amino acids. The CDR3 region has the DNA TGCGCCAGCAGTGCAGTGACAGGGGGATCCTACGAGCAGTACTTC. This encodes CASSAVTGGSYEQYF.

The DNA of the CDR3 is TGCGCCAGCAGCTTACAGGGGGCCGGGAATGAGCAGTTCTTC. Encoded protein: CASSLQGAGNEQFF. The J gene is TRBJ2-1, the V gene TRBV5-1; 9 positions match TRBD1. Germline CDR1 and CDR2: SGHRS and YFSETQ. This CDR3 is 14 amino acids long. Trimming at V came to 2 bases and at J to 7 bases, leaving 4 bases not matched to a gene.

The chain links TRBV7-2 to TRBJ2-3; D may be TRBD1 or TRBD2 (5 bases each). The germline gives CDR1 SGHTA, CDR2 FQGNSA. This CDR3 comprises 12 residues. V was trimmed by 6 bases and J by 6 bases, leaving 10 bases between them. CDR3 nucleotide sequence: TGTGCCAGCAGGACCGAGGGGGATACGCAGTATTTT. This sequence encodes CASRTEGDTQYF.